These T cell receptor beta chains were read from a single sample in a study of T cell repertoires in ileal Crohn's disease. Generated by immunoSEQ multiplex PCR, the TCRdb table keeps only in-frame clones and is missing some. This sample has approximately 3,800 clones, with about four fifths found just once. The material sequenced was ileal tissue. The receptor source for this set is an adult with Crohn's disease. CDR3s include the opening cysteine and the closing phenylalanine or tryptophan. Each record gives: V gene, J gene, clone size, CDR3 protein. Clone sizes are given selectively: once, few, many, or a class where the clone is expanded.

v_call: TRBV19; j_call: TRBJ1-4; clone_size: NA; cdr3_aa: CASSRLAEKLFF
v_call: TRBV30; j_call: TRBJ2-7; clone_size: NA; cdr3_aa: CAWSSSAYEQYF
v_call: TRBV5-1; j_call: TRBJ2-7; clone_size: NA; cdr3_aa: CASSSTRTGGFEQYF
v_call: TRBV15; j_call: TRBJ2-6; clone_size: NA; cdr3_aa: CATSRDRGSGANVLTF
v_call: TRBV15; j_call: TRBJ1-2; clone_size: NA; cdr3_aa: CATSRVGGEGLGYTF
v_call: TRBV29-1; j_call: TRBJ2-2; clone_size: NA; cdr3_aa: CSVNRVNTGELFF
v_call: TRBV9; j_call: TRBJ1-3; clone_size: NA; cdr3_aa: CASSDRNTIYF
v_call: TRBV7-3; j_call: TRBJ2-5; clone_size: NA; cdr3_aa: CASSPNGQGAGETQYF
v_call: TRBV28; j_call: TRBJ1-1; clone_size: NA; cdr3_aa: CASTVHGQRNTEAFF
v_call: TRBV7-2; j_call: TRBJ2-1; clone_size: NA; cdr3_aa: CASSLPRDRRTSYNEQFF
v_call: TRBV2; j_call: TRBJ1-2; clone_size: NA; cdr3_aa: CASSEFVIVGQGTGADGYTF
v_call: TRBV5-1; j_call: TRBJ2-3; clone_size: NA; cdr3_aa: CASSPTSGRGTDTQYF
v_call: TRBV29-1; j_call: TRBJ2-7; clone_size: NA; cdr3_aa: CSVFSGSVSYEQYF
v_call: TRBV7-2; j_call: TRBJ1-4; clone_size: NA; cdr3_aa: CASSLDRGVTTNEKLFF
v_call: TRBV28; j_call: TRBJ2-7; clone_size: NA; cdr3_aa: CASSLSPGSEQYF
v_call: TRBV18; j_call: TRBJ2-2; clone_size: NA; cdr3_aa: CASSGRGTGELFF
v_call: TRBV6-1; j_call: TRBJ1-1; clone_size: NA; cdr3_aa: CASTPPGQGDTEAFF
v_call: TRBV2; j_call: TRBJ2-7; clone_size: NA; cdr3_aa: CASSELETGIYEQYF
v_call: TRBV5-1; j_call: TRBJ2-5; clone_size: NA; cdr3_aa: CASSSSGTGGGETQYF
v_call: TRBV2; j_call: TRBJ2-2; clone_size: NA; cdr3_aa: CASSPTGITNTGELFF
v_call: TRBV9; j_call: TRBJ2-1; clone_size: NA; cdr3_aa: CASSVGGGLFNEQFF
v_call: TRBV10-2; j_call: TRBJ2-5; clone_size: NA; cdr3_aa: CASSDQVALMETQYF
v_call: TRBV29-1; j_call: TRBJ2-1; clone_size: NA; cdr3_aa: CSVETGGYNEQFF
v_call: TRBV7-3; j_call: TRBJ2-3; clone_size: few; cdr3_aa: CASSSRDFTDTQYF
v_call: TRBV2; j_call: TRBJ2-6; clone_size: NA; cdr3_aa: CASREGGSFSGANVLTF
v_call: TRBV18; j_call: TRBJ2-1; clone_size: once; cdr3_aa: CASSPDKATYNEQFF
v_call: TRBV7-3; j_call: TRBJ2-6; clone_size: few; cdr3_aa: CASSLGPHSGQSSGANVLTF
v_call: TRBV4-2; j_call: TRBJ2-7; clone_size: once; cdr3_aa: CASSLSPEAGAYEQYF
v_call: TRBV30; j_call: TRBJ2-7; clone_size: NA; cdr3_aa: CAWSASGARNEQYF
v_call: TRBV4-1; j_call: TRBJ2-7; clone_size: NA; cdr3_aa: CASSLSGSSYEQYF
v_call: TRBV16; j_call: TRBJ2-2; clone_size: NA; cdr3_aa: CASSRMGGANTGELFF
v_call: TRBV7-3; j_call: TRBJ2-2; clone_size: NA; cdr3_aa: CASSLRHPSNTGELFF
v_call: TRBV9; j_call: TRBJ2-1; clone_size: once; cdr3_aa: CASSVAGRGGPHEQFF
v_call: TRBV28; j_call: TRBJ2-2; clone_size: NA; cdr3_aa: CASTTMGQGGPGELFF
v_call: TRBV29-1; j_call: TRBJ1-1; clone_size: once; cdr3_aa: CSAMPLFRGVLNTEAFF
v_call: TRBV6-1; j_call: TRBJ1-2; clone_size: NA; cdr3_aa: CASSDTQLPNYGYTF
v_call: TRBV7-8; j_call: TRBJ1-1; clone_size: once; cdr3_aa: CASSLDRGGEGTEAFF
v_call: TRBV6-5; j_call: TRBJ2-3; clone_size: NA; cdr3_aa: CASSYSGDTGTDTQYF
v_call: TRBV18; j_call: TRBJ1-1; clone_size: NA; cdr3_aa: CASSPGGADTEAFF
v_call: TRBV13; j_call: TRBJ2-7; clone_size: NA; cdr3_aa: CASSLNRDPHSYEQYF
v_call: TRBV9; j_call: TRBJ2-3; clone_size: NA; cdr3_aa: CASSVAGGPDTQYF
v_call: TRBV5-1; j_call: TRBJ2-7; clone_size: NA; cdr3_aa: CASSLKVTGYFYEQYF
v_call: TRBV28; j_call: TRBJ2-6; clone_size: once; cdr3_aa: CASLQGALSGANVLTF
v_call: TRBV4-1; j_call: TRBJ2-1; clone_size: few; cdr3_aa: CASSQGLAGTHNEQFF
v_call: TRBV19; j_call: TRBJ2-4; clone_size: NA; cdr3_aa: CASWTGDIQYF
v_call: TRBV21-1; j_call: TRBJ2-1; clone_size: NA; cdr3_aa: CASSKLAGLYNEQFF
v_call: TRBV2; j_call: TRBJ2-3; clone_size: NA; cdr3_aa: CASSGQGGYTQYF
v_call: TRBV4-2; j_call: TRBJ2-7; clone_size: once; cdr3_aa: CASSQDSRPTYEQYF
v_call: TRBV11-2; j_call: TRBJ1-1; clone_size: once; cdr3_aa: CASSPRQGIPEAFF
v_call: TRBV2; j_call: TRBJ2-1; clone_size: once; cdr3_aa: CASSPYNEQFF
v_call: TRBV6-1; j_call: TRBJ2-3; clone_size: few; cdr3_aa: CASSDDRADTQYF
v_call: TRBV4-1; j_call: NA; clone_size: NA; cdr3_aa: CASSQVSGGLYEQYF
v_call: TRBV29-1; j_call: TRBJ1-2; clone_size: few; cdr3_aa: CSVWGVIVSEGYGYTF
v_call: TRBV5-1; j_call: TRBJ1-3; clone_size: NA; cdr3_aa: CASRPQGAAGNTIYF
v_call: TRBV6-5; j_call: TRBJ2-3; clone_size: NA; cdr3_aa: CASSPFQASTDTQYF